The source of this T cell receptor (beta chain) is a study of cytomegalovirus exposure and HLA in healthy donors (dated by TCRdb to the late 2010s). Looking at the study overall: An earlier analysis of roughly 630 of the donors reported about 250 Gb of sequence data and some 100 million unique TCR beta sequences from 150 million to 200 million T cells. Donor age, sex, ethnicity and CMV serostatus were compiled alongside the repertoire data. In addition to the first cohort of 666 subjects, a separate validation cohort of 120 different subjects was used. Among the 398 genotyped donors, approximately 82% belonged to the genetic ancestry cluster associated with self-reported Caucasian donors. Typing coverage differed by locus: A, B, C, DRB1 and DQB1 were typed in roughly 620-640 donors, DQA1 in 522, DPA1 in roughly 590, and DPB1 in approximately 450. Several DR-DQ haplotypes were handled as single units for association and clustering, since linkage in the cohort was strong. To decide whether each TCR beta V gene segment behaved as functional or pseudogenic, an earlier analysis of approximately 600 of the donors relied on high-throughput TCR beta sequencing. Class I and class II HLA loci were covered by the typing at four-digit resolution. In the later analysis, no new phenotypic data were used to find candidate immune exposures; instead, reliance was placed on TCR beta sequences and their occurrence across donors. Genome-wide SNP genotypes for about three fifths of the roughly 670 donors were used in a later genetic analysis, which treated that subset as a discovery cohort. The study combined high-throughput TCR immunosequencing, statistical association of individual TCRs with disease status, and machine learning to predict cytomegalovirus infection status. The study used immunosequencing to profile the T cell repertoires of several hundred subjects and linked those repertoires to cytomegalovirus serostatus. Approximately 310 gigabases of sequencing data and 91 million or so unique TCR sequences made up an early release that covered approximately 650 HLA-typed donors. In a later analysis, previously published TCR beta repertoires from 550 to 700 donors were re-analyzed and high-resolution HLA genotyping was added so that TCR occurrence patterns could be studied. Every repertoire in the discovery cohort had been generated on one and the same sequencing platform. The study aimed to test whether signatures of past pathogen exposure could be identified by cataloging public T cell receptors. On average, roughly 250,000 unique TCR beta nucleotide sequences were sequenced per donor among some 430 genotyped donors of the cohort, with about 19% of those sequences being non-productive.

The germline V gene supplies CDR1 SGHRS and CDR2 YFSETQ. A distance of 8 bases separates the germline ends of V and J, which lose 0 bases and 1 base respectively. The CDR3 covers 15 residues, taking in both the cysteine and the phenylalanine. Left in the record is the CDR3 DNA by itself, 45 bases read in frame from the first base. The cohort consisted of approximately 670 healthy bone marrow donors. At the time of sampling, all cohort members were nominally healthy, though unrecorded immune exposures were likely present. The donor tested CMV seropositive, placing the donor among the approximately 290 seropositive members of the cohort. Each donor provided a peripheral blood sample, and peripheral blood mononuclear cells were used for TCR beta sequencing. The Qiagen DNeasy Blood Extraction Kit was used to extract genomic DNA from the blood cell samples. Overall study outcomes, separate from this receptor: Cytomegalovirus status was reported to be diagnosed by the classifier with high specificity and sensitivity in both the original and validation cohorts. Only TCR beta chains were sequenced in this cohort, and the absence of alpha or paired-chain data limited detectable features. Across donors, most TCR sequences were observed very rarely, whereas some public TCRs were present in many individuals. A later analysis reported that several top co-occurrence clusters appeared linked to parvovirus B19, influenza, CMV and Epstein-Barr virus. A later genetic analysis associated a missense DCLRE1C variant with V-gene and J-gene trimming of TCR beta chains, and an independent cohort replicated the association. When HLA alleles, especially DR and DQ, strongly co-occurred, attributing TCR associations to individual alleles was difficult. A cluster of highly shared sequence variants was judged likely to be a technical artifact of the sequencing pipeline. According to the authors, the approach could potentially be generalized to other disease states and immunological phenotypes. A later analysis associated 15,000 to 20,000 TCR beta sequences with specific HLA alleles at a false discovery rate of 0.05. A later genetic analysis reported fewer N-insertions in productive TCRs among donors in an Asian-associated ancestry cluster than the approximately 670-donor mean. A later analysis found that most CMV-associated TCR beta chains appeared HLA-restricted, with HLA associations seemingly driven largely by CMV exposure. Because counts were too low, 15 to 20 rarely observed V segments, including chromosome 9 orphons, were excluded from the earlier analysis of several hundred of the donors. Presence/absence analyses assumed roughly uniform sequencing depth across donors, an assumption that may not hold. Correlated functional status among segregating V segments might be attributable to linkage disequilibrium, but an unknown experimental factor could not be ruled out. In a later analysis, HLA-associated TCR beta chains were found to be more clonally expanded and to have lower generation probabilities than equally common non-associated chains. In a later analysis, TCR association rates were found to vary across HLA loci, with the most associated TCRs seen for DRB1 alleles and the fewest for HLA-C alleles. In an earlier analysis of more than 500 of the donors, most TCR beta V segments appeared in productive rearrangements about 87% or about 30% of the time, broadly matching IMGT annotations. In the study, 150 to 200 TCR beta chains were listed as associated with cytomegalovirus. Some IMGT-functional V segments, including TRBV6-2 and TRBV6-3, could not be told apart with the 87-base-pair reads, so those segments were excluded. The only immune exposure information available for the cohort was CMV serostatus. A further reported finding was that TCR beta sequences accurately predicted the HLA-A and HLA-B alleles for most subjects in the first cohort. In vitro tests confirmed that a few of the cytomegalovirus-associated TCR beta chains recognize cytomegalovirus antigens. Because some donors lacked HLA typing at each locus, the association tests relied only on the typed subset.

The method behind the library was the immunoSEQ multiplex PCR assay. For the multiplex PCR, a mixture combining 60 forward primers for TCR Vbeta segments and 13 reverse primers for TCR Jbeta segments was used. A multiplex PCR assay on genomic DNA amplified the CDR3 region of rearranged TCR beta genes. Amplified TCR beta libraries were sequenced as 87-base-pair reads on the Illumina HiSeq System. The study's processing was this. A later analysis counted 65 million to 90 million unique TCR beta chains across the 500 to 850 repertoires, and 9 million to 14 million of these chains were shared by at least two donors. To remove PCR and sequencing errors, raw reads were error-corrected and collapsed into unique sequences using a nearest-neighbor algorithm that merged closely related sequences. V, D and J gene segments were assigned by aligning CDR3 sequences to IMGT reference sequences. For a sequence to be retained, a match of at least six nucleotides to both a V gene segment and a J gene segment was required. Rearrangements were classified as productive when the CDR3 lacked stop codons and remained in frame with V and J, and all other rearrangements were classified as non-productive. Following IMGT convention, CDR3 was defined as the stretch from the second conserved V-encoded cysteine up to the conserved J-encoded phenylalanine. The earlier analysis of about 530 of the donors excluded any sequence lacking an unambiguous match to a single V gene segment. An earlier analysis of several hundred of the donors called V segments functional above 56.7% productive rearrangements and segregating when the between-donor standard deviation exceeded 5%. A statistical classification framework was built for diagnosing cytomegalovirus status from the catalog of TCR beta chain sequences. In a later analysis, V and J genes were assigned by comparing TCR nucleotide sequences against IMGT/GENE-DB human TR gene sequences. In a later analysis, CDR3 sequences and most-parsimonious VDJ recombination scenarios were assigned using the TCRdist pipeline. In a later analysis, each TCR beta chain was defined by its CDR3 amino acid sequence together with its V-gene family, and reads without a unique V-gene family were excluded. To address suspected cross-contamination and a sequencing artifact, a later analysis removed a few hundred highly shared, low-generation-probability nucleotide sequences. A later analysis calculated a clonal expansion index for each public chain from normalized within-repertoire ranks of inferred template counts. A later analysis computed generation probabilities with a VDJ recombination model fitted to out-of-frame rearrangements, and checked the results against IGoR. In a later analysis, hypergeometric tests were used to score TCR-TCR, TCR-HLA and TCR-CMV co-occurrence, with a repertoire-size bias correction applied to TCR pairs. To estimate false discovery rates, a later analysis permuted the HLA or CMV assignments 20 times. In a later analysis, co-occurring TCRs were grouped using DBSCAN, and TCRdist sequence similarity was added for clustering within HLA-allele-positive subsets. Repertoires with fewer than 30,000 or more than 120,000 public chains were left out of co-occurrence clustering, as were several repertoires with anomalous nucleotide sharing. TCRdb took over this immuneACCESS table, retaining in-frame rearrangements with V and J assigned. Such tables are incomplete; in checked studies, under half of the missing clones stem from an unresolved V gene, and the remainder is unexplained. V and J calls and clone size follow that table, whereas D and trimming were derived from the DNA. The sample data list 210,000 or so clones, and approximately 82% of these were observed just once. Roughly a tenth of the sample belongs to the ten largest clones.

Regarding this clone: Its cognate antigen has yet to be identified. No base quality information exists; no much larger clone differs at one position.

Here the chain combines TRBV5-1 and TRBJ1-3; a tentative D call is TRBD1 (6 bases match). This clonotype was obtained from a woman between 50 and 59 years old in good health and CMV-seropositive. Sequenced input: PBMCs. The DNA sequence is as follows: TGCGCCAGCAGCTTGGCCACAGGGTCTGGAAACACCATATATTTT. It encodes CASSLATGSGNTIYF. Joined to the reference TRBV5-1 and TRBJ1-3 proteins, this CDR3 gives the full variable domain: KAGVTQTPRYLIKTRGQQVTLSCSPISGHRSVSWYQQTPGQGLQFLFEYFSETQRNKGNFPGRFSGRQFSNSRSEMNVSTLELGDSALYLCASSLATGSGNTIYFGEGSWLTVV.